This entry is about one T cell receptor (beta chain). The sample comes from a study of OX40 agonist ivuxolimab in advanced cancers. Study as a whole: Every 2 weeks, patients got intravenous ivuxolimab at one of six dose levels (0.01-10 mg/kg).

TCRdb keeps only in-frame clones here, not all; method: immunoSEQ multiplex PCR. The data contain tens of thousands of clones, around 93% of them singletons. Sequenced material: CD4+ or CD8+ T cells sorted from blood, taken in a trial of the OX40 agonist ivuxolimab. This TCR was recovered from an adult with an advanced solid tumor such as melanoma, head and neck, liver or kidney cancer.

CDR3 amino acids: CASSPYRDSFLLSGANVLTF. The CDR3 coding sequence is TGTGCCAGCAGTCCTTACCGGGACAGCTTCCTACTCTCTGGGGCCAACGTCCTGACTTTC. The V and J genes are TRBV9 and TRBJ2-6; 7 nucleotides match TRBD1. Germline CDR1 is SGDLS and CDR2 is YYNGEE. V was clipped by 5 bases and J by 0 bases; unmatched bases: 17. CDR3 length: 20 amino acids.